Only a few counts were recorded for the clone carrying this TCR beta chain. Its target is unknown. These data originate in a study of T cell repertoires in cytomegalovirus infection. Study in general: Peptides in the study included HLA-C-restricted and HLA-B-restricted CMV epitopes. It was the public TCR beta signatures that indicated both CMV infection and matching HLA type.

The CDR3 spans 16 residues. From germline, CDR1 is SGHDT and CDR2 YYEEEE. V was pared by 4 bases and J by 5 bases, with 11 bases of the junction left unmatched. Study-wide results and caveats: Accumulated public TCR beta family frequency recognized individuals carrying CMV together with the relevant HLA. Dominant in the ex vivo response were TCR beta clonotypes restricted by HLA-C and specific for CMV.

TCRdb reprocessed the reads via MiXCR and lists one record per CDR3 protein. The sample includes about 310,000 distinct CDR3 sequences, about 25% of them seen just once. The sequences come from cultured PBMCs, collected from culture after CMV antigen stimulation. The clonotype comes from a human donor in good health (CMV status not recorded). Some clones in this sample may be carry-over from other donors' samples. This rearrangement joins TRBV5-6 to TRBJ2-3; the match to TRBD2 covers 9 bases. CDR3 sequence reads: CASSPSGIHTGDTQYF. Written as DNA, the CDR3 is TGTGCCAGCAGCCCTAGCGGGATCCATACAGGAGATACGCAGTATTTT.